The clone carrying this TCR beta chain was picked up many times. Using a J-beta primer mix together with a sample-barcoded 5' primer, a second PCR was run for about 7 to 12 cycles. Using its own MiXCR run on the 5' RACE reads, TCRdb lists one record per CDR3 protein. The data show 590,000 or so distinct CDR3 sequences, about 30% seen once. Researchers isolated at least 6 million PBMCs per sample. These data come from a study of blood T cells in healthy people across ages. Sequencing was performed on blood. The origin of this receptor is a woman aged 80 or over in good health.

CDR3 region: CASSLRRGGGEQYF. CDR3 sequence (DNA): TGTGCCAGCAGTTTACGGCGGGGGGGCGGGGAGCAGTACTTC. The rearrangement links TRBV12-3 or TRBV12-4 to TRBJ2-5; 9 bases match TRBD2. There are 14 residues in the CDR3. V lost 2 bases, J lost 11 bases, and 9 bases stayed unmatched.